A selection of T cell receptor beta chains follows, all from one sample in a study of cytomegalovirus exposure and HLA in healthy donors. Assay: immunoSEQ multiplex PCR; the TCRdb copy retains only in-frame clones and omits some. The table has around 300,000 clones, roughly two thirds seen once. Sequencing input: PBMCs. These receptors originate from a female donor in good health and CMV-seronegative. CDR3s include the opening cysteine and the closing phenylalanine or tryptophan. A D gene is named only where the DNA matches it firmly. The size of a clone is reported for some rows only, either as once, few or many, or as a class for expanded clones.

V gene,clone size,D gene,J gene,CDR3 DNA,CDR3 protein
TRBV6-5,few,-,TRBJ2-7,TGTGCTAAAATCGGTCTAGCCCTCTACGAGCAGTACTTC,CAKIGLALYEQYF
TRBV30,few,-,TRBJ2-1,TGTGCCCTTGGAGGGGATAGCGAGTACAATGAGCAGTTCTTC,CALGGDSEYNEQFF
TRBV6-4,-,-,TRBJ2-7,TGTGCCAGCAGTGACTCGATACCCGTCACAGGTTTCTCCTACGAGCAGTACTTC,CASSDSIPVTGFSYEQYF
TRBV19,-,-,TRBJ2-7,TGTGCCAGTAGTATGGACAGGGGGCAGTCTAGCGGGAGCTACGAGCAGTACTTC,CASSMDRGQSSGSYEQYF
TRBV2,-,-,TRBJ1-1,TGTGCCAGCAATTCGGGAGGGAACACTGAAGCTTTCTTT,CASNSGGNTEAFF
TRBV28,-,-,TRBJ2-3,TGTGCCAGCAGTCTAATCCCCATCCTACAGGGAGGGGATACGCAGTATTTT,CASSLIPILQGGDTQYF
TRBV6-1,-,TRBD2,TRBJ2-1,TGTGCCAGCAGTGAAGCTCTAGGGACTAGCAGAATCAATGAGCAGTTCTTC,CASSEALGTSRINEQFF
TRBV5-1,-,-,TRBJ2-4,TGCGCCAGCAGCTTGCCAGGAAACATTCAGTACTTC,CASSLPGNIQYF
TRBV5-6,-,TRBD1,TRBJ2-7,TGTGCCAGCAGCTTAGGACAGGCCTTCGAGCAGTACTTC,CASSLGQAFEQYF
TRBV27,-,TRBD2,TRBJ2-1,TGTGCCAGCAGTTTAGGGACTAGCGGCTACAATGAGCAGTTCTTC,CASSLGTSGYNEQFF
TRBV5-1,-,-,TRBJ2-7,TGCGCCAGCAGCTTCGATGGTTCTACCTACGAGCAGTACTTC,CASSFDGSTYEQYF
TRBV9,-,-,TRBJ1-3,TGTGCCAGCAGCGTAGGGAGAGAAAACACCATATATTTT,CASSVGRENTIYF
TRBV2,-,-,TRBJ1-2,TGTGCCAGCAGTCCACAGGGTTATGGCTACACCTTC,CASSPQGYGYTF
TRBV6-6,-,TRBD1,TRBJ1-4,TGTGCCAGCAGTGACCCGGGACAGGGTGTGGAAAAACTGTTTTTT,CASSDPGQGVEKLFF
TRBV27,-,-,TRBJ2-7,TGTGCCAGCAGTTTATCCGGGGGCGAGCAGTACTTC,CASSLSGGEQYF
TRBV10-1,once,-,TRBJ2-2,TGCGCCAGCAGCCCGTTTCTCAGGGGCGGGGAGCTGTTTTTT,CASSPFLRGGELFF
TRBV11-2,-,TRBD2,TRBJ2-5,TGTGCCAGCAGCAATTCAGAGCGGGAGGATGCAGAGACCCAGTACTTC,CASSNSEREDAETQYF
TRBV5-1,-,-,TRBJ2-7,TGCGCCAGCAGCCCCGAGGGCCTCTACGAGCAGTACTTC,CASSPEGLYEQYF
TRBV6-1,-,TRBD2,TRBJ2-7,TGTGCCAGCAGTTTTAGGCCTAGCGGGAGTTACGAGCAGTACTTC,CASSFRPSGSYEQYF
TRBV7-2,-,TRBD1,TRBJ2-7,TGTGCCAGCAGCACCCGGACAGGGGGCGGAGAGCAGTACTTC,CASSTRTGGGEQYF
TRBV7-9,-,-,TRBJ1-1,TGTGCCAGCAGCCCCGACAGTATGAGGGAAGCTTTCTTT,CASSPDSMREAFF
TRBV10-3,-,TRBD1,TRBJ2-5,TGTGCCATCAGTGAGTCGTTCGACAGGGGAGAAGAGACCCAGTACTTC,CAISESFDRGEETQYF
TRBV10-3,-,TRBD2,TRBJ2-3,TGTGCCATCAGTGAGTCGTGGCGGGAGGGCACAGATACGCAGTATTTT,CAISESWREGTDTQYF
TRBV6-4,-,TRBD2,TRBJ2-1,TGTGCCAGCAGTGATATCCAGCGGGATAGGGATGAGCAGTTCTTC,CASSDIQRDRDEQFF
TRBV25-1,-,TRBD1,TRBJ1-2,TGTGCCAGCAGTGAATATCCCCAGGGGGCGAACTATGGCTACACCTTC,CASSEYPQGANYGYTF
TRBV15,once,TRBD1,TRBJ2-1,TGTGCCACCAGCACTTACAGGGGGAGGAATGAGCAGTTCTTC,CATSTYRGRNEQFF
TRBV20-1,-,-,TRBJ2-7,TGCAGTGCGTACGACAGGAACCAGCAGTACTTC,CSAYDRNQQYF
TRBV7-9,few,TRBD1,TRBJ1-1,TGTGCCAGCAGCCCCCCTGGAAATGACAGGGTTGTTGCTTTCTTT,CASSPPGNDRVVAFF
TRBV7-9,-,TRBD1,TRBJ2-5,TGTGCCAGCAGCTCTCGGGCCCAGGGACAGTTCCAAGAGACCCAGTACTTC,CASSSRAQGQFQETQYF